The 10 T cell receptor beta chains listed next were all sequenced from one sample in a study of human T cells and chemical hapten exposure. TCRdb fed the 5' RACE reads into MiXCR, producing one record per CDR3 protein. The repertoire consists of 110,000 or so distinct CDR3 sequences, with roughly a fifth occurring once and the leading ten covering 2.8%. Total RNA extraction was carried out from unfractionated whole blood. These TCRs come from a human donor in good health.

CDR3 sequence (DNA): TGTGCCACCAGCAGAGGGGAGGGGGCAGGAGGCTACACCTTC. Amino acid sequence: CATSRGEGAGGYTF. This sequence joins TRBV15 and TRBJ1-2; 7 nucleotides align to TRBD1. This CDR3 region has 14 residues. In germline, CDR1 is LNHNV, CDR2 YYDKDF (reference sequence). Germline trimming cut 1 base from V and 8 bases from J; bases unmatched to any gene: 7.

V gene TRBV18 combines with J gene TRBJ1-4, with D possibly being TRBD1 (6 bases). Germline CDR1 reads KGHSH; CDR2 reads LQKENI. This CDR3 is 14 amino acids long. Between the trimmed V and J ends, which lost 8 bases and 8 bases, there was a span of 18 bases. The CDR3 loop reads CASTSTGEVEKLFF. The CDR3 DNA reads TGTGCCAGCACATCGACAGGCGAGGTGGAAAAACTGTTTTTT. Full variable domain (outside the CDR3, taken from reference TRBV18 and TRBJ1-4): NAGVMQNPRHLVRRRGQEARLRCSPMKGHSHVYWYRQLPEEGLKFMVYLQKENIIDESGMPKERFSAEFPKEGPSILRIQQVVRGDSAAYFCASTSTGEVEKLFFGSGTQLSVL.

This clonotype has only a few counts. The gene calls are TRBV28 and TRBJ2-2; D possibly corresponds to TRBD1 (6 bases). The germline V gene has CDR1 MDHEN and CDR2 SYDVKM. Trimming took 3 bases from V and 1 from J, leaving 9 bases between them. CDR3 length: 15 residues. The CDR3 reads CASSFKTGNTGELFF. As DNA, the CDR3 is TGTGCCAGCAGTTTTAAGACAGGGAACACCGGGGAGCTGTTTTTT.

This clonotype was counted many times. The gene calls are TRBV20-1 and TRBJ1-1; D is unresolved. Trimming stripped 1 base from V and 5 bases from J, with 5 bases between. The CDR3 covers 11 residues. Germline CDR1 is DFQATT and CDR2 is SNEGSKA (reference sequence). The DNA for the CDR3 is TGCAGTGCTAGAGCGGAGACTGAAGCTTTCTTT. This codes for CSARAETEAFF.

This clonotype was observed a handful of times. V is TRBV28 and J is TRBJ2-7, with 10 bases fitting TRBD1. J lost 4 bases, V lost 4 bases, and 16 bases had no gene match. The germline CDR1 and CDR2 sequences are MDHEN and SYDVKM. The CDR3 extends over 18 amino acids. The CDR3 here is CASSSHPSGQGVPYEQYF. CDR3 sequence (DNA): TGTGCCAGCAGTTCACACCCTTCAGGACAGGGGGTTCCGTACGAGCAGTACTTC. Together with reference TRBV28 and TRBJ2-7, the CDR3 gives the full variable domain: DVKVTQSSRYLVKRTGEKVFLECVQDMDHENMFWYRQDPGLGLRLIYFSYDVKMKEKGDIPEGYSVSREKKERFSLILESASTNQTSMYLCASSSHPSGQGVPYEQYFGPGTRLTVT.

The sample holds a few counts of this clonotype. This chain connects TRBV18 to TRBJ1-6, with a tentative D call TRBD1 (6 bases). The CDR3 has 13 residues. CDR1 is KGHSH and CDR2 is LQKENI in the germline V gene. V was clipped by 6 bases and J by 9 bases, with 12 bases between them. The CDR3 coding sequence is TGTGCCAGCTCCGACAGGCGGGGTTCACCCCTCCACTTT. Translated, it gives CASSDRRGSPLHF.

A few counts support this clonotype. V is TRBV28 and J is TRBJ1-5; no clear D. V was cut by 7 bases and J by 3 bases, with 10 bases left in between. Germline assignment: CDR1 MDHEN and CDR2 SYDVKM. CDR3 length equals 13 residues. CDR3 nucleotides: TGTGCCAGCACTGACACCATCAATCAGCCCCAGCATTTT. Translation gives CASTDTINQPQHF.

This clonotype was seen a few times. This sequence joins TRBV10-1 and TRBJ1-2; no definite D call. The CDR3 runs to 13 residues. The germline gives CDR1 WNHNN, CDR2 SYGVQD (reference sequence). Trimming shortened V by 6 bases and J by 6 bases, and 14 bases separated the two germline ends. The chain's CDR3 is CASSPDGWNGYTF. The DNA of the CDR3 is TGCGCCAGCAGCCCCGACGGATGGAATGGCTACACCTTC.

This chain uses TRBV18 with TRBJ1-1, with D perhaps matching TRBD1 (6 bases). There are 14 residues in the CDR3. V dropped 2 bases and J dropped 4 bases, with 11 bases sitting between them. The germline V gene has CDR1 KGHSH and CDR2 LQKENI. CDR3 region: CASSPGGVSTEAFF. Here the CDR3 DNA reads TGTGCCAGCTCACCAGGGGGCGTGAGCACTGAAGCTTTCTTT.

This rearrangement joins TRBV27 to TRBJ2-7; D gene unclear. In germline, CDR1 is MNHEY, CDR2 SMNVEV (reference sequence). Trimming pared 3 bases from V and 6 bases from J, leaving 15 bases between. The length of the CDR3 is 14 residues. The CDR3 bases are TGTGCCAGCAGTTTCCCGTCCCTGACTGGCGAGCAGTACTTC. Amino acid sequence: CASSFPSLTGEQYF.